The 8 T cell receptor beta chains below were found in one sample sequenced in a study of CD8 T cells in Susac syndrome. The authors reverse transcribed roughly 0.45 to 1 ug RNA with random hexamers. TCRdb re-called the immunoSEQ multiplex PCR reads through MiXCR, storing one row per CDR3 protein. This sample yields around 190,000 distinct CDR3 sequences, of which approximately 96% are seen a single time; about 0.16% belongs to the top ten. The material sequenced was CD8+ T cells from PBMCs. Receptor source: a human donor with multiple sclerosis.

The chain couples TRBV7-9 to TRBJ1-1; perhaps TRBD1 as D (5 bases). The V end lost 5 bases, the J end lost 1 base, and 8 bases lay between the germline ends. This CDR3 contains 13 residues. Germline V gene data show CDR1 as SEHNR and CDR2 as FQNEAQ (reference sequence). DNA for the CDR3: TGTGCCAGCAGCACGACAGAGAACACTGAAGCTTTCTTT. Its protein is CASSTTENTEAFF.

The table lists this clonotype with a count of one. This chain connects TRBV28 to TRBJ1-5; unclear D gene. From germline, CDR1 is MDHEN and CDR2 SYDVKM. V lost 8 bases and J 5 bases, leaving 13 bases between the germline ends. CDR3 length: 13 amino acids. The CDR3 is CASRNLGDQPQHF. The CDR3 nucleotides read TGTGCCAGCCGTAACCTCGGGGATCAGCCCCAGCATTTT.

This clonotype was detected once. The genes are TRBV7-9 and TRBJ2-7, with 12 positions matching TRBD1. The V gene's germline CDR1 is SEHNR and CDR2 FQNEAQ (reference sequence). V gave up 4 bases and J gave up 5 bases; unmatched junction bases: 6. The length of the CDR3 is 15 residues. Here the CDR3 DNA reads TGTGCCAGCAGCTCCCGGGACAGGGGGCCGGACGAGCAGTACTTC. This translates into CASSSRDRGPDEQYF.

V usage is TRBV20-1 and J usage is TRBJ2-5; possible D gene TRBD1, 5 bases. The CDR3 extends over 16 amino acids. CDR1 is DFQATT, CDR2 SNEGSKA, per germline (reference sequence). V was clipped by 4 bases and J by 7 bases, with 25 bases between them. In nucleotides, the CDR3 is TGCAGTGCTACGGCTCTAGGGCAGGGCACGTATCCGACCCAGTACTTC. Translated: CSATALGQGTYPTQYF.

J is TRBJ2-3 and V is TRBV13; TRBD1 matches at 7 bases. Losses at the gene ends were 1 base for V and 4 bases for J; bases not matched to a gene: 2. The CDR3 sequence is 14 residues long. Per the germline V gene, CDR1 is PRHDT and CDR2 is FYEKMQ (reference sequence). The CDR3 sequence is CASSLERGPDTQYF. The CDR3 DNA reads TGTGCCAGCAGCTTAGAGAGGGGGCCAGATACGCAGTATTTT.

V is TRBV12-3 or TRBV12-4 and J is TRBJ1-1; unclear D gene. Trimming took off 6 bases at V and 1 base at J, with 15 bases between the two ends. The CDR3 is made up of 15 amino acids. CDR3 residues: CASRLWTDSNTEAFF. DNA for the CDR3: TGTGCCAGCAGATTATGGACGGATTCGAACACTGAAGCTTTCTTT.

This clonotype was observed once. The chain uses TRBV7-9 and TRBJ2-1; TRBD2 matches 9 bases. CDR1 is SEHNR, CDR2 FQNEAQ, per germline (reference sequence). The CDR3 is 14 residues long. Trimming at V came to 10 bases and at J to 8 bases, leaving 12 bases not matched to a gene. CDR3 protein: CATSAGTSMHEQFF. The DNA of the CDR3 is TGTGCCACGTCCGCGGGGACTAGCATGCATGAGCAGTTCTTC.

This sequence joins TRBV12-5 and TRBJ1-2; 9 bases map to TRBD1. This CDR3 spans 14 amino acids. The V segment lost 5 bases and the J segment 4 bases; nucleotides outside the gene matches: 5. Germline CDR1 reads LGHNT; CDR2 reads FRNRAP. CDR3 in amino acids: CASGPGTGPYGYTF. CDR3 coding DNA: TGTGCTAGTGGTCCGGGGACAGGGCCCTATGGCTACACCTTC.